This note documents a single T cell receptor beta chain sequence. Its antigen is unknown. In the germline V gene (reference sequence), CDR1 corresponds to MNHEY and CDR2 to SMNVEV. CDR3 length: 14 amino acids, cysteine to phenylalanine. DNA was not recorded. The entry originates in a study of monozygotic twins with inflammatory bowel disease (dated by TCRdb to the late 2010s). At the level of the whole study: A total of roughly 28 monozygotic twin pairs were included in the full study, comprising nine German pairs (four IBD-concordant, five IBD-discordant) and 19 IBD-discordant Danish pairs. Disease-associated traits were sought mainly through comparisons between IBD patients and their genetically identical healthy co-twins within discordant pairs. Each individual had, on average, about 151 000 unique TCRalpha sequences and 181 000 unique TCRbeta sequences available for analysis. Overall study results and their limits: Compared with healthy twins, IBD patients had fewer clonotypes in common with other individuals, a difference most pronounced in patients showing signs of disease activity. IBD patients had lower TCRbeta repertoire diversity, measured by the inverse Simpson index, than their healthy co-twins. Because patients received different immunosuppressive treatments, the repertoires may have picked up extra background noise and variability between individuals. Different T cell subtypes could not be distinguished in the analysis. Concordant and discordant twins showed no difference in repertoire similarity, possibly because of limited statistical power. No single strong signal or clonotype linked to IBD turned up in the results, so the idea that one exists was not supported.

From each donor, an approximately 2.3 ml peripheral blood sample was collected into PAXgene tubes and kept at -80 degrees C. Without any T cell sorting, total RNA was extracted from whole blood using the PAXgene blood miRNA kit on an automated QIAcube. Deep TCRalpha and TCRbeta repertoire profiling with unique molecular barcoding was performed on peripheral blood of monozygotic twin pairs concordant or discordant for inflammatory bowel disease. Smoking habits were recorded for all twin pairs, with individuals classified as current, former or never smokers. The library was prepared using 5' RACE. Preparation of each TCR library used approximately 3,200 ng of total RNA. For each sample, cDNA synthesis was carried out in eight separate reactions using SMARTScribe reverse transcriptase. During cDNA synthesis, unique molecular identifiers containing a 6-nucleotide sample barcode were introduced by template switching. TCRalpha and TCRbeta cDNA was amplified by two nested PCRs of about 15 and 9 cycles, with bead purification after each PCR. Before amplification, the cDNA was treated with uracil DNA-glycosylase and purified using the QIAquick PCR purification kit. The second PCR was the step at which Illumina TruSeq-compatible adapters and sample-specific barcodes were added. TapeStation and Qubit were used to check library quality and concentration, and 5 to 6.5 ng of each library was pooled. Sequencing of the pooled libraries was done on an Illumina HiSeq2500 single-index Rapid Run using custom sequencing primers and 2 x 100 bp reads. Regarding the original processing steps: PCR and sequencing errors were corrected by UMI-based consensus assembly using MiGEC version 1.2.6. MiXCR version 2.1.1 handled V(D)J alignment, clonotype assembly and CDR3 extraction. Gene usage, clonotype sharing and MAIT/NKT TCR abundance were normalised by analysing the top 1000, 10 000 and 20 000 clonotypes per sample. After downsampling to 27 000 UMIs, diversity was calculated as the inverse Simpson index using the vegan R package. Paired Mann-Whitney U tests on discordant twin pairs were used, with Benjamini-Hochberg multiple-testing correction. Following TCRdb reprocessing, every CDR3 protein sequence forms one entry, and DNA is not provided. These V and J calls are TCRdb output, not the study's own analysis. The sample's table covers some 440,000 distinct CDR3 sequences. Of the sample, about 2.2% falls within the top ten clones.

The chain was built from TRBV27 and TRBJ2-3. The clonotype was recovered from a human donor with ulcerative colitis or Crohn's disease, or a healthy co-twin of an affected twin (not recorded which). Source material: blood. This receptor carries the CDR3 CASSFFGPTDTQYF.